The clone carrying this T cell receptor beta chain has more than one count but fewer than ten. Its antigen is not identified. One end of the junction varies from germline; a read error may be responsible. The sample comes from a study of Graves' ophthalmopathy and Graves' hyperthyroidism. The study, taken as a whole, reports: Most expanded clonotypes in thyroid above 0.001 frequency also showed up in blood. With a specificity of under 85% and a sensitivity of about 69%, the model predicted ophthalmopathy progression.

CDR3 regions of TCR beta were amplified from RNA transcripts. The library came from an HTBI-primed first-round RT-PCR and a second-round multiplex PCR. TCRdb independently ran MiXCR on the multiplex PCR reads; one entry per CDR3 protein. The table has about 380,000 distinct CDR3 sequences, 15% to 17% seen once. Researchers classed hyperthyroidism as stable given no ophthalmopathy within 18 months of follow-up. Newly diagnosed hyperthyroidism donors, aged 18 to 65, duration under 2 months. The source material was peripheral blood. The TCR was taken from a young woman with stable Graves' hyperthyroidism.

CDR3 bases: TGTGCCAGCAGTTTATACCAGGGAAGGAGAGCCAAAGACATTAAGTACTTC. This encodes CASSLYQGRRAKDIKYF. V and J are TRBV12-3 or TRBV12-4 and TRBJ2-4; D may be TRBD1 (5 bases). The CDR3 has 17 amino acids.